The 25 T cell receptor beta chains below come from one sample, sequenced in a study of T cell repertoires in cytomegalovirus infection. The antigens these receptors bind are not known. TCRdb passed the reads through MiXCR, listing each CDR3 protein once. The sample holds around 540,000 distinct CDR3 sequences, about 33% seen once. The input for sequencing was cultured PBMCs, taken from culture after CMV antigen stimulation. These receptors all stem from a human donor in good health (CMV status not recorded). Some clones in this sample may be carry-over from other donors' samples.

Points on this clonotype: A junction boundary mismatches the germline segment, possibly from a read error. The gene calls are TRBV7-2 and TRBJ2-1; D may correspond to TRBD1 or TRBD2 (6 bases each). This CDR3 contains 15 residues. CDR1 is SGHTA and CDR2 is FQGNSA in the germline V gene. As DNA, the CDR3 is TGTGCCAGCAGCTTTGGGGGTCGGCGGGACAATAAGCAGTTCTTC. It encodes CASSFGGRRDNKQFF.

This sequence joins TRBV12-3 or TRBV12-4 and TRBJ2-3; TRBD2 is a possible D gene (5 bases). This CDR3 is built from 12 residues. V was cut by 5 bases and J by 11 bases, with 14 bases left in between. The CDR3 sequence is CASSVRSGRQYF. The CDR3 nucleotides read TGTGCCAGCAGTGTGAGGAGCGGTAGGCAGTATTTT.

This clonotype was seen repeatedly, ten times or more. The chain employs TRBV4-3 and TRBJ1-4; TRBD1 matches at 7 bases. Germline trimming cut 1 base from V and 7 bases from J; bases unmatched to any gene: 3. Germline V gene lookup returns CDR1 LGHNA and CDR2 YSLEER. This CDR3 spans 14 amino acids. The CDR3 sequence: CASSQGQGGEKLFF. CDR3 DNA: TGCGCCAGCAGCCAAGGACAGGGAGGTGAAAAACTGTTTTTT.

This clonotype was counted a few times. CDR3: CASSLSGHRSNQPQHF. The CDR3 DNA is TGTGCCAGCAGCTTATCGGGACATCGAAGCAATCAGCCCCAGCATTTT. This chain uses TRBV7-2 with TRBJ1-5; tentative D call: TRBD1 (6 bases). The V end was cut by 2 bases, the J end by 1 base, with 12 bases between. The CDR3 is made up of 16 amino acids. CDR1 is SGHTA and CDR2 is FQGNSA in the germline V gene.

In nucleotides, the CDR3 is TGTGCCAGCAGCCCGACGGGTAGCGGGAGTTCGGAGCAGTACTTC. Translated, it gives CASSPTGSGSSEQYF. This sequence joins TRBV7-9 and TRBJ2-7, with 9 nucleotides matching TRBD2. V shed 5 bases and J 7 bases; nucleotides not matched to a gene: 12. The V gene's germline CDR1 is SEHNR and CDR2 FQNEAQ (reference sequence). The CDR3 has 15 amino acids.

The chain carries TRBV29-1 and TRBJ1-2; 8 nucleotides agree with TRBD1. Unmatched junction bases numbered 10, after V lost 3 bases and J lost 4 bases. Looked up from germline, CDR1 is SQVTM and CDR2 is ANQGSEA. The CDR3 spans 15 residues. CDR3 DNA sequence: TGCAGCGTTGATCATTGGGGGACAGGATCCTATGGCTACACCTTC. Residues: CSVDHWGTGSYGYTF.

The rearrangement uses TRBV7-2 and TRBJ2-2; 13 bases align to TRBD2. V lost 1 base and J lost 0; bases outside the gene matches: 2. Germline CDR1 reads SGHTA; CDR2 reads FQGNSA. This CDR3 region has 18 residues. CDR3 nucleotide sequence: TGTGCCAGCAGCTTAGTTGGACTAGCGGGGGCGAACACCGGGGAGCTGTTTTTT. This encodes CASSLVGLAGANTGELFF.

Only a few counts were recorded for this clonotype. The genes are TRBV7-6 and TRBJ2-5; possible D gene TRBD1, 6 bases. The V gene lost 4 bases and the J gene lost 2 bases, with 11 bases spanning the gap. This CDR3 has 14 amino acids. Germline CDR1 SGHVS, CDR2 FNYEAQ. The chain's CDR3 is CASSYSGTQETQYF. The DNA of the CDR3 is TGTGCCAGCAGCTATTCGGGGACACAAGAGACCCAGTACTTC.

This clonotype was seen more than once but under ten times. The CDR3 bases are TGTGCCAGTAGTTCTCGGGCCCAAACCCAAGAGACCCAGTACTTC. Residues: CASSSRAQTQETQYF. This chain uses TRBV19 with TRBJ2-5; D remains ambiguous. Trimming removed 5 bases at V and 1 base at J, with 14 bases between. The CDR3 is made up of 15 amino acids. The germline gives CDR1 LNHDA, CDR2 SQIVND (reference sequence).

The rearrangement uses TRBV2 and TRBJ2-5, with D possibly matching TRBD1 (5 bases). The CDR3 has 15 amino acids. The V end lost 6 bases, the J end lost 5 bases, and 19 bases lay between the germline ends. Germline V gene lookup returns CDR1 SNHLY and CDR2 FYNNEI. The chain's CDR3 is CASRERQGYYETQYF. CDR3 DNA sequence: TGTGCCAGCAGAGAACGCCAGGGATATTACGAGACCCAGTACTTC.

This clonotype was observed at least ten times. This rearrangement joins TRBV4-2 to TRBJ2-5; TRBD1 agrees at 7 bases. The V gene end was trimmed by 0 bases and the J gene end by 5 bases; junction bases not matched to a gene: 9. Germline CDR1 is LGHNA and CDR2 is YNFKEQ. CDR3 length: 16 amino acids. For the CDR3, the DNA is TGTGCCAGCAGCCAAGATCTAGGGGGCGCGACGGAGACCCAGTACTTC. Translated: CASSQDLGGATETQYF.

This clonotype was counted only a few times. CDR3 in amino acids: CASSLGQGMTGELFF. CDR3 sequence (DNA): TGTGCCAGCAGTTTGGGACAGGGGATGACCGGGGAGCTGTTTTTT. The chain is built from TRBV28 and TRBJ2-2; TRBD1 matches 10 bases. Germline CDR1 is MDHEN and CDR2 is SYDVKM. With V trimmed by 3 bases and J by 5 bases, 3 bases remained unmatched. The CDR3 extends over 15 amino acids.

This clonotype was found once. The genes are TRBV6-2 or TRBV6-3 and TRBJ2-7; perhaps TRBD2 as D (6 bases). The V and J ends lost 6 bases and 3 bases respectively, with 12 bases between them. The CDR3 covers 13 residues. The germline V gene encodes CDR1 MNHEY and CDR2 SVGEGT. The CDR3 DNA is TGTGCCAGCAGAAACGGAGGGAGCTACGAGCAGTACGTC. It is translated as CASRNGGSYEQYV.

This clonotype has just a few counts. The CDR3 DNA reads as TGTGCCAGCAGCTGGACAGGGGGCTACACCGGGGAGCTGTTTTTT. This sequence encodes CASSWTGGYTGELFF. The V call is TRBV7-2, the J call TRBJ2-2, with 11 bases aligning to TRBD1. The CDR3 contains 15 residues. Germline-derived CDR1 and CDR2 are SGHTA and FQGNSA. The trim removed 4 bases at V and 3 bases at J, leaving 1 base unmatched.

The chain employs TRBV4-2 and TRBJ2-3; TRBD2 matches at 13 bases. The V gene end was trimmed by 4 bases and the J gene end by 6 bases; junction bases not matched to a gene: 7. Germline V CDR1 and CDR2: LGHNA, YNFKEQ. CDR3 length: 16 residues. CDR3 coding DNA: TGTGCCAGCAGCCGAACTAGCGGGAGGGCCCCGGATACGCAGTATTTT. Encoded protein: CASSRTSGRAPDTQYF.

This clonotype was recorded many times. J is TRBJ2-5 and V is TRBV7-8; D possibly matches TRBD1 or TRBD2 (6 bases each). V shed 1 base and J shed 7 bases, with 22 bases lying between them. The germline V gene encodes CDR1 SGHVS and CDR2 FQNEAQ. The CDR3 covers 17 residues. CDR3 loop: CASSLGNWGAPTVTQYF. The CDR3 nucleotides are TGTGCCAGCAGCTTAGGAAACTGGGGGGCCCCGACAGTGACCCAGTACTTC.

The rearrangement joins TRBV25-1 to TRBJ2-1, with D hard to call. CDR1 MGHDK and CDR2 SYGVNS come from the germline V gene. Trimming cost V 0 bases and J 8 bases, with 11 bases left between them. This CDR3 is 14 amino acids long. DNA for the CDR3: TGTGCCAGCAGTGAATATCCAGCCAGATATGAGCAGTTCTTC. Its translation: CASSEYPARYEQFF.

This clonotype was observed many times. V is TRBV7-2 and J is TRBJ2-1; 9 bases are a match to TRBD2. Germline values: CDR1 SGHTA, CDR2 FQGNSA. The CDR3 spans 16 residues. Trimming removed 1 base from V and 2 bases from J; junction bases left unmatched: 3. CDR3 residues: CASSLVLAGAYNEQFF. CDR3 nucleotide sequence: TGTGCCAGCAGCTTAGTATTAGCGGGGGCCTACAATGAGCAGTTCTTC.

This clonotype was counted many times. V usage is TRBV7-8 and J usage is TRBJ1-4, with D perhaps TRBD1 (5 bases). Per the germline V gene, CDR1 is SGHVS and CDR2 is FQNEAQ. V lost 0 bases, J lost 2 bases, and 10 bases lay in between. The CDR3 loop spans 16 amino acids. The CDR3 DNA sequence: TGTGCCAGCAGCTTAGCCGGAGAGGGGACTAATGAAAAACTGTTTTTT. Translated: CASSLAGEGTNEKLFF.

This clonotype showed up many times. The chain is built from TRBV7-2 and TRBJ1-1; D not certain. Germline loops: CDR1 SGHTA, CDR2 FQGNSA. This CDR3 region has 16 residues. Trimming shortened V by 7 bases and J by 1 base, and 19 bases separated the two germline ends. The CDR3 DNA follows: TGTGCCAGCACCATGTCGTTGAGGTACAAGAACACTGAAGCTTTCTTT. This translates into CASTMSLRYKNTEAFF.

The chain recombines TRBV6-2 or TRBV6-3 with TRBJ2-7; D ambiguous. CDR1 and CDR2 from the germline V gene are MNHEY and SVGEGT. Trimming left V 2 bases short and J 2 bases short, with 7 bases between. There are 13 residues in the CDR3. The CDR3 sequence: CASSYQNPYEQYF. The DNA of the CDR3 is TGTGCCAGCAGTTACCAGAACCCCTACGAGCAGTACTTC.

The chain combines TRBV7-8 with TRBJ1-2, with 7 bases matching TRBD1. The CDR3 is 14 amino acids. Germline CDR1 and CDR2: SGHVS and FQNEAQ. V shed 5 bases, J shed 2 bases, and the junction held 5 bases outside the gene matches. The CDR3 sequence: CASSPSGQNYGYTF. In nucleotides, the CDR3 is TGTGCCAGCAGCCCATCGGGACAGAACTATGGCTACACCTTC.

This clonotype was seen more than once but under ten times. The chain recombines TRBV7-2 with TRBJ2-3; TRBD2 agrees at 9 bases. The CDR3 extends over 15 amino acids. The V segment lost 6 bases and the J segment 4 bases; nucleotides outside the gene matches: 8. Germline loops: CDR1 SGHTA, CDR2 FQGNSA. The CDR3: CASSRLAVSPDTQYF. The DNA of the CDR3 is TGTGCCAGCAGTCGACTAGCGGTGTCCCCAGATACGCAGTATTTT.

This chain uses TRBV5-4 with TRBJ2-3, with unresolved D. Germline CDR1 SGHNT, CDR2 YYREEE (reference sequence). The length of the CDR3 is 13 residues. V was trimmed by 0 bases and J by 8 bases, leaving 10 bases between them. Here the CDR3 reads CASSLGDSRTQYF. The CDR3 nucleotides read TGTGCCAGCAGCTTGGGAGATTCCCGTACGCAGTATTTT. Based on the CDR3 plus reference TRBV5-4 and TRBJ2-3, the full variable domain is ETGVTQSPTHLIKTRGQQVTLRCSSQSGHNTVSWYQQALGQGPQFIFQYYREEENGRGNFPPRFSGLQFPNYSSELNVNALELDDSALYLCASSLGDSRTQYFGPGTRLTVL.

The chain recombines TRBV28 with TRBJ1-2; D ambiguous. CDR1 is MDHEN, CDR2 SYDVKM, per germline. The germline V and J ends were trimmed by 3 bases and 8 bases, with 19 bases remaining between them. The CDR3 runs to 15 residues. The CDR3 DNA sequence: TGTGCCAGCAGTTTTATTGGCCGAGACAAGATAGGCTACACCTTC. As protein: CASSFIGRDKIGYTF.